These T cell receptor beta chains were read from a single sample in a study of shared clonotypes between healthy human individuals. The protocol was immunoSEQ multiplex PCR, while the TCRdb copy is restricted to in-frame clones and leaves out a portion. In the table there are around 2.5 million clones, approximately 94% of which are singletons. Sequencing used naive CD4+ T cells from PBMCs. These receptors were taken from a man aged 18 to 29 in good health. Some clones in this sample may be carry-over from other donors' samples. The CDR3 runs from the conserved cysteine through the conserved F or W. A D gene is named only where the DNA matches it firmly. Clone size is shown for a subset of rows, as once, few, many or a class of expanded clone.

clone_size,j_call,v_call,d_call,cdr3_aa,cdr3_nt
NA,TRBJ2-5,TRBV7-2,TRBD1,CASSVRQGLGETQYF,TGTGCCAGCAGCGTGCGACAGGGGCTGGGGGAGACCCAGTACTTC
NA,TRBJ1-5,TRBV11-2,NA,CASSLKALQPQHF,TGTGCCAGCAGCTTAAAGGCCTTACAGCCCCAGCATTTT
NA,TRBJ2-5,TRBV7-3,TRBD2,CASSLSPGLGPGTQYF,TGTGCCAGCAGCTTATCCCCCGGACTAGGGCCCGGGACCCAGTACTTC
NA,TRBJ1-2,TRBV29-1,NA,CSVGDSYGYTF,TGCAGCGTCGGTGACTCCTATGGCTACACCTTC
NA,TRBJ2-3,TRBV12-5,NA,CASGRTGDPTDTQYF,TGTGCTAGTGGCCGGACGGGAGATCCCACAGATACGCAGTATTTT
NA,TRBJ2-5,TRBV28,NA,CASRTDGETQYF,TGTGCCAGCAGGACAGACGGGGAGACCCAGTACTTC
NA,TRBJ2-1,TRBV15,NA,CATSQRWEQFF,TGTGCCACCAGCCAACGGTGGGAGCAGTTCTTC
NA,TRBJ2-1,TRBV5-1,TRBD2,CASGRSSGRNEQFF,TGCGCCAGCGGGAGGTCTAGCGGCCGCAATGAGCAGTTCTTC
NA,TRBJ2-1,TRBV4-1,TRBD2,CASSQAAGGSYNEQFF,TGCGCCAGCAGCCAGGCAGCGGGAGGGAGCTACAATGAGCAGTTCTTC
NA,TRBJ2-4,TRBV5-1,NA,CASRNSGTAKNIQYF,TGCGCCAGCAGAAATTCCGGGACAGCCAAAAACATTCAGTACTTC
NA,TRBJ2-2,TRBV28,NA,CASSLGGPGELFF,TGTGCCAGCAGTTTAGGGGGTCCCGGGGAGCTGTTTTTT
NA,TRBJ2-5,TRBV14,TRBD1,CASSQLMGQGARETQYF,TGTGCCAGCAGCCAACTAATGGGACAGGGGGCAAGGGAGACCCAGTACTTC
NA,TRBJ1-2,TRBV27,TRBD1,CASSLGTGTTLYGYTF,TGTGCCAGCAGTTTAGGGACAGGAACAACCTTGTATGGCTACACCTTC
few,TRBJ1-5,TRBV9,NA,CASSVGHNQPQHF,TGTGCCAGCAGCGTCGGTCACAATCAGCCCCAGCATTTT
NA,TRBJ2-5,TRBV19,TRBD2,CASRGGGSIETQYF,TGTGCCAGCCGCGGCGGGGGGTCTATAGAGACCCAGTACTTC
NA,TRBJ2-7,TRBV7-8,TRBD1,CASSYPGTGGYEQYF,TGTGCCAGCAGCTACCCCGGGACAGGGGGCTACGAGCAGTACTTC
NA,TRBJ2-3,TRBV28,TRBD2,CASSLAGVGTDTQYF,TGTGCCAGCAGCCTAGCGGGAGTGGGCACAGATACGCAGTATTTT
NA,TRBJ2-1,TRBV7-6,NA,CASSLGYGSYNEQFF,TGTGCCAGCAGCTTAGGGTATGGCTCCTACAATGAGCAGTTCTTC
NA,TRBJ2-1,TRBV14,TRBD1,CASSRFLTGQGDNEQFF,TGTGCCAGCAGCCGGTTTTTAACGGGACAGGGGGACAATGAGCAGTTCTTC
NA,TRBJ1-1,TRBV4-1,NA,CASSQDGAGRTEAFF,TGCGCCAGCAGCCAAGATGGGGCGGGAAGGACTGAAGCTTTCTTT
NA,TRBJ1-2,TRBV18,NA,CASSPRQANYGYTF,TGTGCCAGCTCACCGAGACAGGCTAACTATGGCTACACCTTC
NA,TRBJ2-7,TRBV18,TRBD2,CASSPGGVKYEQYF,TGTGCCAGCTCACCAGGGGGGGTCAAGTACGAGCAGTACTTC
NA,TRBJ2-1,TRBV5-1,NA,CASRPRTVSRHEQFF,TGCGCCAGCAGACCCCGGACTGTCTCCCGCCATGAGCAGTTCTTC